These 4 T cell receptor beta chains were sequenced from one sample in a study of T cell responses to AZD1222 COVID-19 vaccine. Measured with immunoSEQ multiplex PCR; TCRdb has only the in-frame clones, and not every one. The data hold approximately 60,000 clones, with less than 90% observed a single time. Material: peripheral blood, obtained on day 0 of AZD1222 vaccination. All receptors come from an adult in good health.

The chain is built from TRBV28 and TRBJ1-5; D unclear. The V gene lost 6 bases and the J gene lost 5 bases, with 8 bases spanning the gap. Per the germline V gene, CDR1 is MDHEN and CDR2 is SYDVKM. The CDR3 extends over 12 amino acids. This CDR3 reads CASRVWDQPQHF. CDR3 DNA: TGTGCCAGCAGGGTATGGGATCAGCCCCAGCATTTT.

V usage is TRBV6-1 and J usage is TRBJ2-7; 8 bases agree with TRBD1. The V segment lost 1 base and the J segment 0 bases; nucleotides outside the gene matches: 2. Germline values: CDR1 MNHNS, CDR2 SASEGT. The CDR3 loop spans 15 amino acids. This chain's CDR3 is CASSEGDRNSYEQYF. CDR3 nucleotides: TGTGCCAGCAGTGAAGGGGACAGGAACTCCTACGAGCAGTACTTC.

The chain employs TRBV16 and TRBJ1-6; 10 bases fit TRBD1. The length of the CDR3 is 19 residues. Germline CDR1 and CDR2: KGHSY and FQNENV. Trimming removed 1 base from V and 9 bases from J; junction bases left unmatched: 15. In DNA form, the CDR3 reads TGTGCCAGCAGCCAATATGGCCCCTCGGGACAGGGGACTAGTTCACCCCTCCACTTT. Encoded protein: CASSQYGPSGQGTSSPLHF.

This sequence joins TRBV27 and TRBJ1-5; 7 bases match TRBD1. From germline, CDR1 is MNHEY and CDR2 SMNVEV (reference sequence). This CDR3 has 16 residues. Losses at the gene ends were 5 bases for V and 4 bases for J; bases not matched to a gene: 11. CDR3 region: CASSPLRGGLNQPQHF. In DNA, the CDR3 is TGTGCCAGCAGTCCCCTCAGGGGGGGGCTGAATCAGCCCCAGCATTTT.